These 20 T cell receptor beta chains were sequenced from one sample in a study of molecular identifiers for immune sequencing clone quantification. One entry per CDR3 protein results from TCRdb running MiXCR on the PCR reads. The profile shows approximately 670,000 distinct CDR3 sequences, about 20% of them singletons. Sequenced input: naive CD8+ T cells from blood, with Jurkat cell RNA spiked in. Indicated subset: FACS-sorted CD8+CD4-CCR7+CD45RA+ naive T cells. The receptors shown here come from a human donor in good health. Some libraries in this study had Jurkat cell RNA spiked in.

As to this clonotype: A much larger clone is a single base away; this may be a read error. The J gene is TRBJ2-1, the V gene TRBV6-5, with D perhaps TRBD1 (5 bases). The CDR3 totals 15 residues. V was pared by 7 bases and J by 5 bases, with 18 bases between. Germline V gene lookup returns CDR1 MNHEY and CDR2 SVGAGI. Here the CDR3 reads CASTEKWGPDNEQFF. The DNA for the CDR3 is TGTGCCAGCACCGAGAAGTGGGGCCCCGACAATGAGCAGTTCTTC.

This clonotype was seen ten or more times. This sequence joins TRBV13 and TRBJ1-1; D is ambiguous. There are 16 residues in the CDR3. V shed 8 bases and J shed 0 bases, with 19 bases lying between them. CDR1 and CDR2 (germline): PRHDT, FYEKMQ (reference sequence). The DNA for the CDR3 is TGTGCCAGCTCCCAAGGCCGTTCAGTTATGAACACTGAAGCTTTCTTT. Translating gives CASSQGRSVMNTEAFF.

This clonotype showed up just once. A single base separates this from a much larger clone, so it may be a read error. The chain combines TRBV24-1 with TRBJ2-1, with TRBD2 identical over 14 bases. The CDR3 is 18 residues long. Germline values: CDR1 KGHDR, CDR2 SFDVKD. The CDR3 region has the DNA TGTGCCACCGGTGATTCCGGGACTAGCGGGGGCCCCTACAATGAGCAGTTCTTC. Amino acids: CATGDSGTSGGPYNEQFF.

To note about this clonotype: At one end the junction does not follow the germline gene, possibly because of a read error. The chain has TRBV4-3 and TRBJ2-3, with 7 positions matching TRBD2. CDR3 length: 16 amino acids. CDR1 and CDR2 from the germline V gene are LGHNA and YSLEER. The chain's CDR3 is CAGSQGSGRGTDTQYF. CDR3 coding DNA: TGCGCCGGCAGCCAAGGATCTGGGAGGGGCACAGATACGCAGTATTTT.

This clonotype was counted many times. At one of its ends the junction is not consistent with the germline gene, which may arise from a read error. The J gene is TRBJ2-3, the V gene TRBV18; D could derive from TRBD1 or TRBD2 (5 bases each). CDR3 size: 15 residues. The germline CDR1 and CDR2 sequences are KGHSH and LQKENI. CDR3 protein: CASSSPGRSTDTQYF. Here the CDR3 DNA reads TGTGCCAGCTCATCACCGGGACGCTCAACAGATACGCAGTATTTT.

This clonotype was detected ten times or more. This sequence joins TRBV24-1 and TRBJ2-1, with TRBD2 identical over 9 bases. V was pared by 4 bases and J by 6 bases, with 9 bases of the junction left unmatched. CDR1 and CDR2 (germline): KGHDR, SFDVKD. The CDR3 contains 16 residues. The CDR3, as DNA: TGTGCCACCAGTGAATTAGCGGGAGTAGAGATCAATGAGCAGTTCTTC. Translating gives CATSELAGVEINEQFF.

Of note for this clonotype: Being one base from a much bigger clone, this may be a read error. For the CDR3, the DNA is TGTGTCAGCAGTGAATATGCAGCTAGCAATCAGCCCCAGCATTTT. It is translated as CVSSEYAASNQPQHF. The chain couples TRBV6-1 to TRBJ1-5; D call uncertain. The germline V gene has CDR1 MNHNS and CDR2 SASEGT. The CDR3 has 15 amino acids.

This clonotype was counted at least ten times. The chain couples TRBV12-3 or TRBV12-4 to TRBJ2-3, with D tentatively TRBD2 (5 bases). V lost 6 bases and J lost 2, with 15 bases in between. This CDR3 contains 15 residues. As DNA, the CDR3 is TGTGCCAGCAGCCACTTCGCTAGCAACACAGATACGCAGTATTTT. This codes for CASSHFASNTDTQYF.

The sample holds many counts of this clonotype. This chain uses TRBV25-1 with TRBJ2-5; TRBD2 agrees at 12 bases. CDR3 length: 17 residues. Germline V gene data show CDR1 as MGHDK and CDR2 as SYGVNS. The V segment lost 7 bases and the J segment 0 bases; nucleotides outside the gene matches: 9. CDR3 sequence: CASTRRTSGDYQETQYF. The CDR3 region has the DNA TGTGCCAGCACCAGAAGGACTAGCGGGGATTACCAAGAGACCCAGTACTTC.

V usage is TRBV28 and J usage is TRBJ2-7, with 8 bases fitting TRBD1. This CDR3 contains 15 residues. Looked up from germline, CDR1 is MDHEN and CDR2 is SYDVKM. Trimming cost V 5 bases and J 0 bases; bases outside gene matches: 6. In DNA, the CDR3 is TGTGCCAGCAGTGAAGGACAGGGATTCTCCTACGAGCAGTACTTC. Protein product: CASSEGQGFSYEQYF. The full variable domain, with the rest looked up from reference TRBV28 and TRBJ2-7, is DVKVTQSSRYLVKRTGEKVFLECVQDMDHENMFWYRQDPGLGLRLIYFSYDVKMKEKGDIPEGYSVSREKKERFSLILESASTNQTSMYLCASSEGQGFSYEQYFGPGTRLTVT.

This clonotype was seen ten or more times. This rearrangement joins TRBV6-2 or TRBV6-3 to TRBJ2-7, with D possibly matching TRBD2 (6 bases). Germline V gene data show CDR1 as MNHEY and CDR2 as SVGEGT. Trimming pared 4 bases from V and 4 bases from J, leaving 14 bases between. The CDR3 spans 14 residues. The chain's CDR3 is CASSFFRAGYEQYF. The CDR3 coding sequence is TGTGCCAGCAGTTTTTTCCGGGCGGGATACGAGCAGTACTTC.

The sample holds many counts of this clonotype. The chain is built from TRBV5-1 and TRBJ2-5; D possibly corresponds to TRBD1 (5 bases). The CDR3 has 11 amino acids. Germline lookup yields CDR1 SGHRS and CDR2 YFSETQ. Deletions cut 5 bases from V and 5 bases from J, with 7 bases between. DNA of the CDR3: TGCGCCAGCAGAGCAGGGGAGACCCAGTACTTC. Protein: CASRAGETQYF.

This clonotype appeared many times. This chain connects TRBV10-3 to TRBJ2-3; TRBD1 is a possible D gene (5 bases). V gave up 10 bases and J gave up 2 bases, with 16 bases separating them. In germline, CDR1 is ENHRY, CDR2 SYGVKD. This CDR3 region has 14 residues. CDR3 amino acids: CATSPVQDTDTQYF. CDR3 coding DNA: TGTGCCACCAGCCCTGTACAGGACACAGATACGCAGTATTTT.

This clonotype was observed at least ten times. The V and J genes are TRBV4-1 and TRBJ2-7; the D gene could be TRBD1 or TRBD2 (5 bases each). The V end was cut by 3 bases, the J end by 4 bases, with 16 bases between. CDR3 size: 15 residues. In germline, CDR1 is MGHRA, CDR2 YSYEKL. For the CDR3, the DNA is TGCGCCAGCAGCCAGGGGGTCGGGGAACTTTACGAGCAGTACTTC. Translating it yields CASSQGVGELYEQYF.

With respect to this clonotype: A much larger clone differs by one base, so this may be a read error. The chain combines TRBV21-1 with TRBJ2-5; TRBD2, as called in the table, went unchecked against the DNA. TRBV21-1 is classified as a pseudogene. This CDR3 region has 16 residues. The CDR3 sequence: CASTNPLAGYQETQYF. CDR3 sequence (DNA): TGTGCCAGCACCAACCCGCTAGCGGGGTACCAAGAGACCCAGTACTTC.

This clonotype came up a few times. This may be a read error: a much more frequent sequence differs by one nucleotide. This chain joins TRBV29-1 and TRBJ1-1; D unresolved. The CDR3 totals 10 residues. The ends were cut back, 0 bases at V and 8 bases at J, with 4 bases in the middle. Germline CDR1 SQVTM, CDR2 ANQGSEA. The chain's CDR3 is CSVEDAEAFF. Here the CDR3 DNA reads TGCAGCGTTGAAGACGCGGAAGCTTTCTTT.

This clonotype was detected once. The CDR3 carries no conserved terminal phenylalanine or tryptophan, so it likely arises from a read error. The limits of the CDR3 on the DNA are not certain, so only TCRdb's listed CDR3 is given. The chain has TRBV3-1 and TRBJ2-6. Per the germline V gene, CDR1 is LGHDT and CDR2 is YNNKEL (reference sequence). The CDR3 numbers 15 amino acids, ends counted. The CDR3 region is CASSPTLSGANVPTS.

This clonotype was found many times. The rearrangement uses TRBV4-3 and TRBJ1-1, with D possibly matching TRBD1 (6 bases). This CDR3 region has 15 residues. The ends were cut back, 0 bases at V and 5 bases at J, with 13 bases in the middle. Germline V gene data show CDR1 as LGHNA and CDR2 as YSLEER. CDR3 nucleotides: TGCGCCAGCAGCCAAGATAGGGCAGGGGTAACTGAAGCTTTCTTT. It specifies CASSQDRAGVTEAFF.

This CDR3 is CASSLDHREQYF. CDR3 bases: TGTGCCAGCAGCTTAGACCACAGGGAGCAGTACTTC. The genes are TRBV6-5 and TRBJ2-7; D might be TRBD1 (5 bases). The V gene's germline CDR1 is MNHEY and CDR2 SVGAGI. CDR3 length: 12 amino acids. The germline V and J ends were trimmed by 6 bases and 7 bases, with 13 bases remaining between them.

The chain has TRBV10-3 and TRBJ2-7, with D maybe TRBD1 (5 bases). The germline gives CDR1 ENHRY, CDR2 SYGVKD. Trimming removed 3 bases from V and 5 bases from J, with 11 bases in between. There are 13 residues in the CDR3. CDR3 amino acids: CAISDALQDEQYF. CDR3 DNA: TGTGCCATCAGTGATGCCCTACAGGACGAGCAGTACTTC.